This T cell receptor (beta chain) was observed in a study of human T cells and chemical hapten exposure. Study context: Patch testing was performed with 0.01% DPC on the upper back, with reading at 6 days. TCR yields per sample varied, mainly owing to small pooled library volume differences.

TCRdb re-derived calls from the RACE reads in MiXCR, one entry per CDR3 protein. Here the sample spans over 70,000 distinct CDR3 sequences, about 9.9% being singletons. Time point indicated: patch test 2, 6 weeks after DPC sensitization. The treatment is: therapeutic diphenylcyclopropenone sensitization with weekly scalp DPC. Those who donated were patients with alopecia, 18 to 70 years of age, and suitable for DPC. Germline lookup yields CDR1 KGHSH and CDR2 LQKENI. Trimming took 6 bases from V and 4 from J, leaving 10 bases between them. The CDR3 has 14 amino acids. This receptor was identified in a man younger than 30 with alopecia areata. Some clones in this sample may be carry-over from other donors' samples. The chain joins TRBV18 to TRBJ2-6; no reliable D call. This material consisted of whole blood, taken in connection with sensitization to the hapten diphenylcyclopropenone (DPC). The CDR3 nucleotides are TGTGCCAGCTCGACGTGGGCCGGGGCCAACGTCCTGACTTTC. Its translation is CASSTWAGANVLTF.